This TCR beta chain stems from a study of blood T cell repertoires in COVID-19. The overall study: COVID-19 samples collected from the United States, Italy and Spain covered acute and convalescent phases. PBMCs, B-cell-depleted T cells, or T cells were the source of the cDNA or gDNA that made up the material.

From germline, CDR1 is MNHNS and CDR2 SASEGT. The trim removed 3 bases at V and 0 bases at J, leaving 1 base unmatched. This CDR3 contains 15 residues. Original data processing: How many nucleated cells were present was estimated from reference gene primer amplification. Here immunoSEQ multiplex PCR was the method, and the copy in TCRdb shows in-frame clones only, minus some. V and J calls and clone size follow that table, whereas D and trimming were derived from the DNA. The data contain fewer than 110,000 clones, 87% of them singletons. The sample was peripheral blood. The clonotype was recovered from a woman in her twenties or thirties with acute or convalescent COVID-19. V usage is TRBV6-1 and J usage is TRBJ2-1; 8 nucleotides align to TRBD1. The CDR3 bases are TGTGCCAGCAGTGAGGACAGGGACTCCTACAATGAGCAGTTCTTC. Protein sequence: CASSEDRDSYNEQFF.